Below are 7 T cell receptor beta chains sequenced from a single sample in a study of blood T cells in healthy people across ages. The second PCR ran about 7 to 12 cycles with a sample-barcoded 5' primer and J-beta primers. Via MiXCR, TCRdb re-called the 5' RACE reads, giving one row per CDR3 protein. The sample lists over 1.5 million distinct CDR3 sequences, just under 50% occurring once. The sequencing input was blood. The source is a woman in her 40s in good health.

The gene calls are TRBV10-1 and TRBJ2-2, with D hard to call. CDR3 length: 15 residues. CDR1 is WNHNN, CDR2 SYGVQD, per germline (reference sequence). Deletions cut 1 base from V and 4 bases from J, with 10 bases between. CDR3 DNA sequence: TGCGCCAGCAGTGAGTTCCAGGCGTGCACCGGGGAGCTGTTTTTT. Its protein product is CASSEFQACTGELFF.

In this sample, this clonotype turned up a few times. The J gene is TRBJ1-6, the V gene TRBV7-2; 7 bases are a match to TRBD1. CDR1 is SGHTA, CDR2 FQGNSA, per germline. This CDR3 region has 16 residues. Unmatched junction bases numbered 8, after V lost 2 bases and J lost 7 bases. The CDR3 loop reads CASSLLGQVPNSPLHF. The CDR3, as DNA: TGTGCCAGCAGCTTACTTGGACAGGTTCCGAATTCACCCCTCCACTTT. Based on the CDR3 plus reference TRBV7-2 and TRBJ1-6, the full variable domain is GAGVSQSPSNKVTEKGKDVELRCDPISGHTALYWYRQSLGQGLEFLIYFQGNSAPDKSGLPSDRFSAERTGGSVSTLTIQRTQQEDSAVYLCASSLLGQVPNSPLHFGNGTRLTVT.

This rearrangement joins TRBV7-9 to TRBJ1-5; a weak D match, TRBD1 (6 bases). V was pared by 5 bases and J by 4 bases, with 18 bases between. The CDR3 loop spans 16 amino acids. Germline loops: CDR1 SEHNR, CDR2 FQNEAQ (reference sequence). The CDR3 is CASSKAGQRLNQPQHF. CDR3 coding DNA: TGTGCCAGCAGCAAAGCGGGACAAAGACTTAATCAGCCCCAGCATTTT. The variable domain in full, completed from reference TRBV7-9 and TRBJ1-5, reads DTGVSQNPRHKITKRGQNVTFRCDPISEHNRLYWYRQTLGQGPEFLTYFQNEAQLEKSRLLSDRFSAERPKGSFSTLEIQRTEQGDSAMYLCASSKAGQRLNQPQHFGDGTRLSIL.

The CDR3: CASSPRLRLNTEAFF. CDR3 coding DNA: TGTGCCAGCAGCCCCCGGTTAAGGTTGAACACTGAAGCTTTCTTT. This chain joins TRBV5-6 and TRBJ1-1; D not certain. The germline V gene has CDR1 SGHDT and CDR2 YYEEEE. V dropped 4 bases and J dropped 0 bases, with 13 bases sitting between them. The CDR3 extends over 15 amino acids.

This clonotype was observed once. V is TRBV5-1 and J is TRBJ1-2, with D uncertain. V was cut by 5 bases and J by 8 bases, with 16 bases left in between. Germline CDR1 reads SGHRS; CDR2 reads YFSETQ. The CDR3 sequence is 13 residues long. CDR3 sequence (DNA): TGCGCCAGCAGACCCGACGGGGTAGAAGGCTACACCTTC. Translating it yields CASRPDGVEGYTF.

The chain employs TRBV7-9 and TRBJ1-2; weak D call: TRBD1 (5 bases). Germline V lookup: CDR1 SEHNR, CDR2 FQNEAQ (reference sequence). The CDR3 runs 15 residues. V was cut by 1 base and J by 0 bases, with 9 bases left in between. Written as DNA, the CDR3 is TGTGCCAGCAGCTTAGAAGGGGCTTCTAACTATGGCTACACCTTC. As protein: CASSLEGASNYGYTF.

The genes are TRBV6-4 and TRBJ2-5, with 10 bases matching TRBD2. The V segment lost 6 bases and the J segment 11 bases; nucleotides outside the gene matches: 12. This CDR3 spans 14 amino acids. Germline CDR1 and CDR2: MRHNA and SNTAGT. The CDR3 reads CASRELAGGNEQYF. CDR3 nucleotides: TGTGCCAGCAGGGAGTTAGCGGGGGGAAATGAGCAGTACTTC.